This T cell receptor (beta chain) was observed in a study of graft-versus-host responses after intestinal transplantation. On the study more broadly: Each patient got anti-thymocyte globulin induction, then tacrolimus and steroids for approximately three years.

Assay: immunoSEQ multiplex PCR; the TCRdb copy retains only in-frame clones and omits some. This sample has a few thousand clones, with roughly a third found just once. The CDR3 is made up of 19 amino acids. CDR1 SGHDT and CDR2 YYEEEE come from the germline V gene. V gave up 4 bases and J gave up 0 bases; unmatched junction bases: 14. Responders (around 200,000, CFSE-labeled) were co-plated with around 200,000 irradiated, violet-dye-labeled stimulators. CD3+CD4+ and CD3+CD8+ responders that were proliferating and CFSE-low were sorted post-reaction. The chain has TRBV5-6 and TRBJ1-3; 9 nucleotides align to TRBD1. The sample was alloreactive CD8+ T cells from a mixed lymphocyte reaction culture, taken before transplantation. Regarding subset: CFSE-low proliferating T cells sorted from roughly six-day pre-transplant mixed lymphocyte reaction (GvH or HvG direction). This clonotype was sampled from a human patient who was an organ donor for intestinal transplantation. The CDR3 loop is CASSVGQGQFFFSGNTIYF. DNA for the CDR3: TGTGCCAGCAGCGTGGGACAGGGACAATTTTTCTTCTCTGGAAACACCATATATTTT.